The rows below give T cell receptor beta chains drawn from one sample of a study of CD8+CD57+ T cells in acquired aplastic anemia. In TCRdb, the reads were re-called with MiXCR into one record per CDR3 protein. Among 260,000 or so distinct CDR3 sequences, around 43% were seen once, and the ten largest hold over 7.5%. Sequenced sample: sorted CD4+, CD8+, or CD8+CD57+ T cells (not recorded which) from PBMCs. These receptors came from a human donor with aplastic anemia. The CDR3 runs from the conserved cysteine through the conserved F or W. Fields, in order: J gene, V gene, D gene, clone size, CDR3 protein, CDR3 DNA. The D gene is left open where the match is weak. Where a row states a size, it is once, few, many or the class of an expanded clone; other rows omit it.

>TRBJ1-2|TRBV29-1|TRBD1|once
CSVELPGGGYTF
TGCAGCGTTGAACTCCCAGGGGGTGGCTACACCTTC
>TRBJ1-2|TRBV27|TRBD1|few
CASSLSGRGTGGYTF
TGTGCCAGCAGTTTAAGCGGCAGGGGGACGGGTGGCTACACCTTC
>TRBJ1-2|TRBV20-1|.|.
CSAGGSAYGYTF
TGCAGTGCTGGGGGGTCCGCTTATGGCTACACCTTT
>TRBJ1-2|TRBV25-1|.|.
CASSSGQGATNYGYTF
TGTGCCAGCAGTTCCGGCCAGGGCGCTACTAACTATGGCTACACCTTC
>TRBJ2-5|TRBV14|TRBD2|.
CASSPVGAGEQETQYF
TGTGCCAGCAGCCCAGTAGGGGCGGGAGAACAAGAGACCCAGTACTTC
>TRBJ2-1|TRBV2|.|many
CASSKNEQFF
TGTGCCAGCAGCAAAAATGAGCAGTTCTTC
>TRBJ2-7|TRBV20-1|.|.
CSARLGAWEQYF
TGCAGTGCTAGACTGGGCGCTTGGGAGCAGTACTTC
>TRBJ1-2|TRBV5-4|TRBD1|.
CASSLATGDYGYTF
TGTGCCAGCAGCTTGGCGACAGGGGACTATGGCTACACCTTC
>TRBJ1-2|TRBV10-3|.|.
CAISGAWGYTF
TGTGCCATCAGCGGGGCCTGGGGCTACACCTTC
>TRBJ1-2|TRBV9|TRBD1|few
CAGSSGDSTITSGYTF
TGTGCCGGCAGCAGTGGGGACAGCACTATTACTTCCGGCTACACCTTC
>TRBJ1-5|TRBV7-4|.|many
CASRPIIRDHQPQHF
TGTGCCAGCAGACCAATAATCAGGGACCATCAGCCCCAGCATTTT
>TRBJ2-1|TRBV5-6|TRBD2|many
CASSLRLAGDNEQFF
TGTGCCAGCAGCTTGCGTCTAGCGGGGGACAATGAGCAGTTCTTC
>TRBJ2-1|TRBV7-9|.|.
CASSLSLEPSYNEQFF
TGTGCCAGCAGCTTGAGCTTGGAGCCGTCCTACAATGAGCAGTTCTTC
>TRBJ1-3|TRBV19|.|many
CASSIDSNSGNTIYF
TGTGCCAGTAGTATAGACAGTAACTCTGGAAACACCATATATTTT
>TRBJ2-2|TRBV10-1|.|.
CASRQANTGELFF
TGCGCCAGCAGGCAGGCGAACACCGGGGAGCTGTTTTTT
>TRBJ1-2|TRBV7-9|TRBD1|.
CASSLGQGEDGYTF
TGTGCCAGCAGCTTAGGGCAGGGGGAGGATGGCTACACCTTC
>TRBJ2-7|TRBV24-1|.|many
CATSDGQRWGEQYF
TGTGCCACCAGTGATGGACAACGATGGGGCGAGCAGTACTTC
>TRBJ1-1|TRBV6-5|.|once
CASSYLGRNTEAFF
TGTGCCAGCAGTTACCTGGGGCGCAACACTGAAGCTTTCTTT
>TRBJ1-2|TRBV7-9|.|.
CASSLFEGYTF
TGTGCCAGCAGCTTATTCGAAGGCTACACCTTC
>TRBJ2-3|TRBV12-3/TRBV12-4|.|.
CASSFLDTQYF
TGTGCCAGCAGTTTTTTGGATACGCAGTATTTT
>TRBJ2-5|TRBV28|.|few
CASSLVGGSLETQYF
TGTGCCAGCAGTTTGGTAGGCGGTAGCTTGGAGACCCAGTACTTC
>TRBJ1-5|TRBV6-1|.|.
CASSTATGNQPQHF
TGTGCCAGCAGTACCGCGACAGGCAATCAGCCCCAGCATTTT
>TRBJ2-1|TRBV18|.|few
CASSPPNLVDEQFF
TGTGCCAGCTCACCTCCTAACCTCGTCGATGAGCAGTTCTTC
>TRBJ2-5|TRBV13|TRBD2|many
CASSPLGGGGRAYRETQYF
TGTGCCAGCAGCCCGCTTGGAGGGGGCGGGAGGGCCTACCGAGAGACCCAGTACTTC
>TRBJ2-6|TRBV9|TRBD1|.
CASSPVPGQGVVAYSGASVLTF
TGTGCCAGCAGCCCAGTCCCGGGACAGGGTGTCGTTGCATACTCTGGTGCCAGCGTCCTGACTTTC
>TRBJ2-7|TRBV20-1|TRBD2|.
CSARPLAGGTGSYEQYF
TGCAGTGCTCGCCCACTAGCGGGAGGGACTGGTTCCTACGAGCAGTACTTC
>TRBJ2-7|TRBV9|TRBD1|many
CASSEGTGYYEQYF
TGTGCCAGCAGCGAAGGGACAGGGTACTACGAGCAGTACTTC
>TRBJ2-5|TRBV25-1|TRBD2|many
CASSDLTSSLRETQYF
TGTGCCAGCAGTGATCTGACTAGCAGTCTCAGAGAGACCCAGTACTTC
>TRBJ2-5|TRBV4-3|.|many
CASSQDTAEKTQYF
TGCGCCAGCAGCCAAGATACAGCCGAAAAGACCCAGTACTTC
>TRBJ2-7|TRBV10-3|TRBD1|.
CAISGSDREKQYF
TGTGCCATCAGTGGTTCGGACAGGGAGAAGCAGTACTTC
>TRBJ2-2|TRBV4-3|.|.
CASSQDKYRDTGELFF
TGCGCCAGCAGCCAAGATAAATACAGGGACACCGGGGAGCTGTTTTTT
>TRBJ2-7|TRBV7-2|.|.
CASSLRRDPYEQYF
TGTGCCAGCAGCTTAAGAAGGGACCCCTACGAGCAGTACTTC
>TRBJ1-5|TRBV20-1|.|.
CSANEAGVHTGEHF
TGCAGTGCTAACGAAGCGGGGGTACACACCGGGGAGCATTTT
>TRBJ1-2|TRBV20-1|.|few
CSAPERGYGYTF
TGCAGTGCTCCGGAGCGGGGCTATGGCTACACCTTC
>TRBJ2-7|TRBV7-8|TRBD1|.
CASSPPGQVSYEQYF
TGTGCCAGCAGCCCCCCTGGACAGGTCTCCTACGAGCAGTACTTC
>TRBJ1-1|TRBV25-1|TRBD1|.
CASSEPGQPEAFF
TGTGCCAGCAGTGAACCGGGACAGCCAGAAGCTTTCTTT
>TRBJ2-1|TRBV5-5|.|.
CASSLFLGSSSYEQFF
TGTGCCAGCAGCTTGTTTCTGGGGTCGAGCTCCTACGAGCAGTTCTTC
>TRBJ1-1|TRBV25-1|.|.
CASSRDGNTEAFF
TGTGCCAGCAGTAGAGACGGGAACACTGAAGCTTTCTTT
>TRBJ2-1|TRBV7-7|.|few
CASSLAPTDVGGEQFF
TGTGCCAGCAGCTTAGCGCCAACAGACGTGGGGGGTGAGCAGTTCTTC
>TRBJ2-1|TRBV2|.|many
CASIIKGEQFF
TGTGCCAGCATTATTAAAGGGGAGCAGTTCTTC
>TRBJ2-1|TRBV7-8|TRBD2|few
CASTRGLAHNEQFF
TGTGCCAGCACCCGGGGACTAGCCCACAATGAGCAGTTCTTC
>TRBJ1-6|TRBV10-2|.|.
CASTRGDSPLHF
TGCGCCAGCACACGGGGGGATTCACCCCTCCACTTT
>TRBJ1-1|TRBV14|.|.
CASSRGINTEAFF
TGTGCCAGCAGCCGGGGAATAAACACTGAAGCTTTCTTT
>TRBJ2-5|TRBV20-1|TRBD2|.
CSARGAGGPETQYF
TGCAGTGCTAGGGGAGCGGGGGGACCAGAGACCCAGTACTTC
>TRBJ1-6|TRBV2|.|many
CASSGRRASSYNSPLHF
TGTGCCAGCAGTGGAAGACGGGCGAGCTCCTATAATTCACCCCTCCACTTT
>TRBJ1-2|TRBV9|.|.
CASSAKTSGSTGGGYTF
TGTGCCAGCAGCGCCAAGACTAGCGGGTCGACCGGGGGTGGCTACACCTTC
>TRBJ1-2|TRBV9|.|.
CASSAVPLQDGYTF
TGTGCCAGCAGCGCGGTACCTCTTCAGGATGGCTACACCTTC
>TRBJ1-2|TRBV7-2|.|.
CASSFSPADYGYTF
TGTGCCAGCAGCTTTTCTCCGGCAGACTATGGCTACACCTTC
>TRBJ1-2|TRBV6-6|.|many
CASSYSPEFYGYTF
TGTGCCAGCAGTTACTCTCCTGAATTCTATGGCTACACCTTC
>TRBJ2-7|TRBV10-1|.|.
CASSDGAERYF
TGTGCCAGCAGTGATGGGGCGGAGCGGTACTTC
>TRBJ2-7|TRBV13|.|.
CASSLVGTDSYEQYF
TGTGCCAGCAGCTTGGTAGGGACGGACTCCTACGAGCAGTACTTC
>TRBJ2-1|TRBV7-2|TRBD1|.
CASTQLGQGLNEQFF
TGTGCCAGCACCCAGTTGGGACAGGGATTGAATGAGCAGTTCTTC
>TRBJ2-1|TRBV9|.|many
CASSVGIGPANEQFF
TGTGCCAGCAGCGTAGGGATAGGACCGGCTAATGAGCAGTTCTTC
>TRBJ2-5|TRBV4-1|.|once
CASSQVEYQETQYF
TGCGCCAGCAGCCAAGTGGAGTACCAAGAGACCCAGTACTTC